Reported below is one T cell receptor (beta chain). This sample stems from a study of blood T cell repertoires in COVID-19. In the study overall: The cDNA or gDNA used as material had been derived from T cells, B-cell-depleted T cells, or PBMCs.

Enrolled through a virtual design, the participants were between roughly 18 and 95 years of age and came from roughly 22 US areas. Cohorts were determined from participant-reported clinical history. Methods used by the authors: Amplification from reference gene primers served as the basis for estimated nucleated cell counts. Profiled with immunoSEQ multiplex PCR; TCRdb holds only in-frame clones, not every one. The V and J calls and the clone size are those of that table, but D and trimming were determined from the DNA. Of 230,000 or so clones listed, about nine tenths are singletons. The sequenced sample was PBMCs or T cells enriched from blood (not recorded which). The clonotype comes from a woman aged 40 to 49 with acute COVID-19.

CDR3 in DNA: TGTGCCAGCAGCTTAGGCGGGGGACAGTACTATGGCTACACCTTC. Encoded protein: CASSLGGGQYYGYTF. The gene calls are TRBV13 and TRBJ1-2; 7 nucleotides match TRBD1. The CDR3 sequence is 15 residues long. V trimming: 0 bases; J trimming: 3 bases; junction bases outside the gene matches: 4. CDR1 PRHDT and CDR2 FYEKMQ come from the germline V gene (reference sequence).